Detailed here is one T cell receptor (beta chain). The trim removed 0 bases at V and 4 bases at J, leaving 7 bases unmatched. Germline-derived CDR1 and CDR2 are SEHNR and FQNEAQ (reference sequence). The CDR3 spans 17 residues. Here immunoSEQ multiplex PCR was the method, and the copy in TCRdb shows in-frame clones only, minus some. The repertoire holds just under 65,000 clones, with approximately 79% as singletons. The data originate from a study of T cells in tumors after PD-1 blockade. At the level of the study: Mean per blood sample: about 100,000 templates (roughly 22,000-257,772), some 36,000 unique clonotypes.

The V call is TRBV7-9, the J call TRBJ1-4; TRBD1 matches at 8 bases. The clonotype was recovered from a human donor with basal cell carcinoma. Material: PBMCs, obtained after anti-PD-1 treatment. The CDR3 loop is CASSLAGRGPVNEKLFF. The CDR3 nucleotides read TGTGCCAGCAGCTTAGCGGGCAGGGGGCCGGTTAATGAAAAACTGTTTTTT.